The 29 T cell receptor beta chains given below trace back to one sample, sequenced in a study of OX40 agonist ivuxolimab in advanced cancers. Measured with immunoSEQ multiplex PCR; TCRdb has only the in-frame clones, and not every one. The data contain 55,000 to 60,000 clones, 80% to 90% of them singletons. This specimen was CD4+ or CD8+ T cells sorted from blood, taken in a trial of the OX40 agonist ivuxolimab. These receptors were collected from an adult with an advanced solid tumor such as melanoma, head and neck, liver or kidney cancer.

The chain employs TRBV5-4 and TRBJ1-2; D gene unclear. V was cut by 0 bases and J by 0 bases, with 18 bases left in between. CDR3 length equals 18 residues. Germline V gene lookup returns CDR1 SGHNT and CDR2 YYREEE (reference sequence). CDR3 coding DNA: TGTGCCAGCAGCTTGGGTCGGGCCTCTACCGTAGCTAACTATGGCTACACCTTC. The encoded protein is CASSLGRASTVANYGYTF.

The genes are TRBV9 and TRBJ2-2; D may be TRBD1 (6 bases). Germline CDR1 SGDLS, CDR2 YYNGEE. Trimming cost V 4 bases and J 0 bases, with 10 bases left between them. There are 15 residues in the CDR3. CDR3 amino acids: CASSTGNTNTGELFF. CDR3 DNA sequence: TGTGCCAGCAGCACAGGGAATACGAACACCGGGGAGCTGTTTTTT. Filled out from reference TRBV9 and TRBJ2-2, the complete variable domain reads DSGVTQTPKHLITATGQRVTLRCSPRSGDLSVYWYQQSLDQGLQFLIQYYNGEERAKGNILERFSAQQFPDLHSELNLSSLELGDSALYFCASSTGNTNTGELFFGEGSRLTVL.

This clone was picked up one time. The J gene is TRBJ1-4, the V gene TRBV4-1; D perhaps matches TRBD1 (6 bases). Deletions cut 0 bases from V and 8 bases from J, with 16 bases between. This CDR3 contains 16 residues. Germline CDR1 and CDR2: MGHRA and YSYEKL. CDR3: CASSQDHDEGGEKLFF. DNA of the CDR3: TGCGCCAGCAGCCAAGATCATGATGAGGGGGGCGAAAAACTGTTTTTT.

This chain uses TRBV14 with TRBJ2-2; D may be TRBD1 or TRBD2 (5 bases each). In germline, CDR1 is SGHDN, CDR2 FVKESK. This CDR3 comprises 18 residues. V was clipped by 0 bases and J by 4 bases, with 18 bases between them. CDR3 sequence: CASSQDDGTPLPTGELFF. CDR3 bases: TGTGCCAGCAGCCAAGATGACGGGACCCCATTGCCCACCGGGGAGCTGTTTTTT.

The chain uses TRBV7-6 and TRBJ2-3, with D perhaps TRBD2 (6 bases). The ends were cut back, 4 bases at V and 8 bases at J, with 10 bases in the middle. This CDR3 is built from 12 residues. Germline V lookup: CDR1 SGHVS, CDR2 FNYEAQ. The CDR3 sequence is CASSSGGATQYF. As DNA, the CDR3 is TGTGCCAGCAGCTCCGGGGGAGCTACGCAGTATTTT. The full variable domain, in which reference TRBV7-6 and TRBJ2-3 provide the parts outside the CDR3, is GAGVSQSPRYKVTKRGQDVALRCDPISGHVSLYWYRQALGQGPEFLTYFNYEAQQDKSGLPNDRFSAERPEGSISTLTIQRTEQRDSAMYRCASSSGGATQYFGPGTRLTVL.

The rearrangement uses TRBV14 and TRBJ1-4; 8 bases align to TRBD1. Germline V gene sequence: CDR1 SGHDN, CDR2 FVKESK. With V trimmed by 6 bases and J by 7 bases, 7 bases remained unmatched. The CDR3 has 14 residues. The CDR3 reads CASSQTGVLEKLFF. The CDR3 DNA sequence: TGTGCCAGCAGTCAGACAGGGGTACTTGAAAAACTGTTTTTT.

The gene calls are TRBV5-5 and TRBJ2-7; D is perhaps TRBD2 (6 bases). CDR3 size: 16 residues. The germline gives CDR1 SGHKS, CDR2 YYEKEE (reference sequence). Trimming removed 0 bases at V and 0 bases at J, with 13 bases between. This CDR3 reads CASSLASGLSSYEQYF. The CDR3 region has the DNA TGTGCCAGCAGCTTGGCTTCGGGACTGAGCTCCTACGAGCAGTACTTC.

The chain couples TRBV6-1 to TRBJ2-3; no firm D call. Deletions cut 3 bases from V and 5 bases from J, with 12 bases between. Germline-derived CDR1 and CDR2 are MNHNS and SASEGT. CDR3 length equals 14 residues. In nucleotides, the CDR3 is TGTGCCAGCAGTGAGGTCCCTTCTATAGATACGCAGTATTTT. It encodes CASSEVPSIDTQYF.

This chain joins TRBV5-1 and TRBJ2-1, with D unclear. CDR1 SGHRS and CDR2 YFSETQ come from the germline V gene. CDR3 length: 13 residues. V dropped 1 base and J dropped 10 bases, with 12 bases sitting between them. The CDR3 bases are TGCGCCAGCAGCTTGCCCACGGGTGGGGAGCAGTTCTTC. As protein: CASSLPTGGEQFF. Full variable domain (outside the CDR3, taken from reference TRBV5-1 and TRBJ2-1): KAGVTQTPRYLIKTRGQQVTLSCSPISGHRSVSWYQQTPGQGLQFLFEYFSETQRNKGNFPGRFSGRQFSNSRSEMNVSTLELGDSALYLCASSLPTGGEQFFGPGTRLTVL.

The sample holds one count of this clone. The chain employs TRBV19 and TRBJ2-1, with a tentative D call TRBD1 (6 bases). Germline CDR1 reads LNHDA; CDR2 reads SQIVND (reference sequence). The V end was cut by 1 base, the J end by 7 bases, with 14 bases between. The CDR3 runs to 15 residues. The CDR3 region has the DNA TGTGCCAGTAGTATAGCCCGACAGGACTTTAATGAGCAGTTCTTC. Translating it yields CASSIARQDFNEQFF.

This chain links TRBV6-1 with TRBJ2-7; 11 bases agree with TRBD1. CDR3 size: 16 residues. Germline assignment: CDR1 MNHNS and CDR2 SASEGT. V was pared by 4 bases and J by 7 bases, with 12 bases of the junction left unmatched. CDR3 in amino acids: CASSGNLGQGAEEQYF. CDR3 in DNA: TGTGCCAGCAGTGGAAACCTCGGACAGGGGGCCGAGGAGCAGTACTTC.

By proportion, this clone is medium-sized. The V gene is TRBV2, the J gene TRBJ1-2; D ambiguous. Germline V gives CDR1 SNHLY, CDR2 FYNNEI. The CDR3 runs 12 residues. V shed 3 bases and J shed 4 bases, with 6 bases lying between them. The CDR3: CASSEYTYGYTF. In nucleotides, the CDR3 is TGTGCCAGCAGTGAGTACACCTATGGCTACACCTTC.

The rearrangement links TRBV6-5 to TRBJ2-5; 9 nucleotides line up with TRBD1. The CDR3 length is 14 residues. The V gene end was trimmed by 7 bases and the J gene end by 4 bases; junction bases not matched to a gene: 7. Germline CDR1 reads MNHEY; CDR2 reads SVGAGI. CDR3 sequence reads: CASTKQGAGETQYF. CDR3 sequence (DNA): TGTGCCAGCACCAAACAGGGGGCAGGAGAGACCCAGTACTTC.

This clone was observed a handful of times. This sequence joins TRBV27 and TRBJ1-4; TRBD1 matches 11 bases. V trimming: 5 bases; J trimming: 2 bases; junction bases outside the gene matches: 7. CDR1 and CDR2 (germline): MNHEY, SMNVEV (reference sequence). This CDR3 has 17 amino acids. The CDR3 coding sequence is TGTGCCAGCAGTGCAGGGACAGGGGGGAGGACTAATGAAAAACTGTTTTTT. Amino acids: CASSAGTGGRTNEKLFF. Full variable domain (rest looked up from reference TRBV27 and TRBJ1-4): EAQVTQNPRYLITVTGKKLTVTCSQNMNHEYMSWYRQDPGLGLRQIYYSMNVEVTDKGDVPEGYKVSRKEKRNFPLILESPSPNQTSLYFCASSAGTGGRTNEKLFFGSGTQLSVL.

The V gene is TRBV21-1, the J gene TRBJ2-7; no DNA check was done on the table's D call, TRBD1. TRBV21-1 is labeled a pseudogene. The CDR3 loop spans 17 amino acids. This CDR3 is CASSKAKRAGVSYEQYF. CDR3 DNA sequence: TGTGCCAGCAGCAAAGCGAAGAGGGCAGGGGTATCCTACGAGCAGTACTTC.

This clone has only one observation. The chain carries TRBV11-2 and TRBJ2-3; no firm D call. V was pared by 1 base and J by 3 bases, with 2 bases between. The CDR3 runs to 12 residues. From germline, CDR1 is SGHAT and CDR2 FQNNGV. CDR3 sequence reads: CASSLVTDTQYF. DNA for the CDR3: TGTGCCAGCAGCTTAGTAACAGATACGCAGTATTTT. Full variable domain (missing parts from reference TRBV11-2 and TRBJ2-3): EAGVAQSPRYKIIEKRQSVAFWCNPISGHATLYWYQQILGQGPKLLIQFQNNGVVDDSQLPKDRFSAERLKGVDSTLKIQPAKLEDSAVYLCASSLVTDTQYFGPGTRLTVL.

This chain joins TRBV27 and TRBJ2-7, with TRBD1 as a possible D gene (5 bases). The V end was cut by 5 bases, the J end by 1 base, with 18 bases between. The germline gives CDR1 MNHEY, CDR2 SMNVEV (reference sequence). The CDR3 consists of 16 residues. CDR3 in amino acids: CASSPTGIHLSYEQYF. The CDR3 DNA follows: TGTGCCAGCAGTCCTACAGGCATTCACCTTTCCTACGAGCAGTACTTC.

The V call is TRBV7-7, the J call TRBJ2-5; D perhaps matches TRBD1 (5 bases). The CDR3 sequence is 14 residues long. The V end was cut by 1 base, the J end by 0 bases, with 6 bases between. Per germline, CDR1 SSHAT and CDR2 FNYEAQ (reference sequence). The CDR3 spells CASSLGGNQETQYF. The CDR3 DNA follows: TGTGCCAGCAGCTTAGGGGGCAACCAAGAGACCCAGTACTTC. Supplemented by reference TRBV7-7 and TRBJ2-5, the full variable domain reads GAGVSQSPRYKVTKRGQDVTLRCDPISSHATLYWYQQALGQGPEFLTYFNYEAQPDKSGLPSDRFSAERPEGSISTLTIQRTEQRDSAMYRCASSLGGNQETQYFGPGTRLLVL.

The chain is built from TRBV5-1 and TRBJ2-1, with 8 nucleotides matching TRBD2. The CDR3 is 16 residues long. V gave up 6 bases and J gave up 1 base; unmatched junction bases: 9. Looked up from germline, CDR1 is SGHRS and CDR2 is YFSETQ. The CDR3 DNA is TGCGCCAGCAACCCCTGGGCGGGGGGTTCCTACAATGAGCAGTTCTTC. Encoded protein: CASNPWAGGSYNEQFF.

The rearrangement joins TRBV19 to TRBJ1-6; TRBD1 is a possible D gene (5 bases). CDR3 length equals 14 residues. Trimming stripped 8 bases from V and 8 bases from J, with 16 bases between. Germline assignment: CDR1 LNHDA and CDR2 SQIVND (reference sequence). The CDR3 coding sequence is TGTGCCAGTGGAGAGGGGTGGGGTGATTCACCCCTCCACTTT. This codes for CASGEGWGDSPLHF.

The V call is TRBV5-1, the J call TRBJ2-7; D perhaps matches TRBD1 (6 bases). Trimming cost V 4 bases and J 1 base, with 9 bases left between them. Germline CDR1 and CDR2: SGHRS and YFSETQ. This CDR3 contains 13 residues. For the CDR3, the DNA is TGCGCCAGCAGCCCAGGACAGTCCTACGAGCAGTACTTC. As protein: CASSPGQSYEQYF.

V is TRBV11-3 and J is TRBJ1-6; D unresolved. This CDR3 region has 13 residues. V was shortened by 6 bases and J by 8 bases, with 11 bases between the two germline ends. Germline V lookup: CDR1 SGHNT, CDR2 YENEEA. DNA of the CDR3: TGTGCCAGCAGTATCATGTCGGATTCACCCCTCCACTTT. It is translated as CASSIMSDSPLHF.

The chain combines TRBV9 with TRBJ2-5; TRBD2 aligns across 13 bases. From germline, CDR1 is SGDLS and CDR2 YYNGEE. There are 19 residues in the CDR3. V lost 1 base, J lost 2 bases, and 11 bases stayed unmatched. The CDR3 region has the DNA TGTGCCAGCAGCGTATCTACCCCAACTAGCGGGGGGGGACAAGAGACCCAGTACTTC. The encoded protein is CASSVSTPTSGGGQETQYF.

The chain carries TRBV19 and TRBJ1-5; no definite D call. Per the germline V gene, CDR1 is LNHDA and CDR2 is SQIVND (reference sequence). Trimming shortened V by 0 bases and J by 0 bases, and 9 bases separated the two germline ends. The CDR3 totals 16 residues. CDR3 coding DNA: TGTGCCAGTAGTATAGATAGTCTAGCTAGCAATCAGCCCCAGCATTTT. Its protein product is CASSIDSLASNQPQHF.

This chain connects TRBV19 to TRBJ2-4; 10 bases agree with TRBD2. This CDR3 is 17 amino acids long. V dropped 5 bases and J dropped 0; count of bases not matched to a gene: 7. The V gene's germline CDR1 is LNHDA and CDR2 SQIVND (reference sequence). The CDR3 is CASSAAGGVKAKNIQYF. The CDR3 DNA reads as TGTGCCAGTAGTGCAGCGGGGGGGGTTAAAGCCAAAAACATTCAGTACTTC.

The V gene is TRBV27, the J gene TRBJ2-5; TRBD2 aligns across 8 bases. V shed 5 bases and J 1 base; nucleotides not matched to a gene: 6. This CDR3 is built from 15 residues. Per germline, CDR1 MNHEY and CDR2 SMNVEV (reference sequence). CDR3 protein: CASSPREGVQETQYF. In nucleotides, the CDR3 is TGTGCCAGCAGTCCCCGGGAGGGGGTCCAAGAGACCCAGTACTTC.

V usage is TRBV5-1 and J usage is TRBJ2-3; 11 positions match TRBD2. The CDR3 has 16 amino acids. V was clipped by 4 bases and J by 5 bases; unmatched bases: 9. Germline V CDR1 and CDR2: SGHRS, YFSETQ. The chain's CDR3 is CASSISGGAVVDTQYF. The DNA for the CDR3 is TGCGCCAGCAGCATTAGCGGGGGGGCCGTCGTAGATACGCAGTATTTT.

V gene TRBV11-2 combines with J gene TRBJ2-1; 11 positions agree with TRBD2. V was pared by 4 bases and J by 4 bases, with 6 bases of the junction left unmatched. Germline CDR1 reads SGHAT; CDR2 reads FQNNGV. The CDR3 sequence is 16 residues long. The CDR3 loop is CASSSPLAGGYNEQFF. As DNA, the CDR3 is TGTGCCAGCAGCTCCCCCCTAGCGGGGGGTTACAATGAGCAGTTCTTC. Looking up the rest from reference TRBV11-2 and TRBJ2-1 gives the full variable domain: EAGVAQSPRYKIIEKRQSVAFWCNPISGHATLYWYQQILGQGPKLLIQFQNNGVVDDSQLPKDRFSAERLKGVDSTLKIQPAKLEDSAVYLCASSSPLAGGYNEQFFGPGTRLTVL.

This chain uses TRBV29-1 with TRBJ1-3, with 9 positions matching TRBD1. Trimming removed 5 bases from V and 7 bases from J; junction bases left unmatched: 15. Germline V gene sequence: CDR1 SQVTM, CDR2 ANQGSEA. This CDR3 has 16 residues. This CDR3 reads CSVSGEQGADGNTIYF. The DNA of the CDR3 is TGCAGCGTTTCGGGGGAACAGGGGGCAGATGGCAACACCATATATTTT.